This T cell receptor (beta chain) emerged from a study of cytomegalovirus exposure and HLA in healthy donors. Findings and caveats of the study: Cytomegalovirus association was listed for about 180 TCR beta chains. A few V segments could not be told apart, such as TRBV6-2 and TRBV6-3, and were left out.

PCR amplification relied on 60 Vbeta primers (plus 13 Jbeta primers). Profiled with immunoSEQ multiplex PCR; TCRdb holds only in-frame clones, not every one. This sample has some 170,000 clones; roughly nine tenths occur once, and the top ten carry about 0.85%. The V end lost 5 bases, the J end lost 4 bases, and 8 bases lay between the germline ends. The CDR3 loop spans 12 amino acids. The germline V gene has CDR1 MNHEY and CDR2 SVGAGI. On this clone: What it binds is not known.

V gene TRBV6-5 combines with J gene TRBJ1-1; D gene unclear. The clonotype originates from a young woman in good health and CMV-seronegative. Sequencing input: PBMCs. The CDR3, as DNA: TGTGCCAGCAGTAACAAATTCACTGAAGCTTTCTTT. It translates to CASSNKFTEAFF.